These T cell receptor beta chains were read from a single sample in a study of shared clonotypes between healthy human individuals. Measured with immunoSEQ multiplex PCR; TCRdb has only the in-frame clones, and not every one. Of 2,100,000 or so clones in the sample, approximately 96% were seen once. The sequenced sample was naive CD4+ T cells sorted from blood. These receptors were taken from a man between 18 and 35 years old in good health. Each CDR3 is given with its conserved first and last residue. D genes are given only for firm matches. Clone sizes are given selectively: once, few, many, or a class where the clone is expanded.

J gene	D gene	V gene	clone size	CDR3 protein	CDR3 DNA
TRBJ2-2	-	TRBV21-1	-	CASSKEAGANTGELFF	TGTGCCAGCAGCAAAGAGGCCGGCGCGAACACCGGGGAGCTGTTTTTT
TRBJ2-3	-	TRBV6-4	-	CASSVLGGALDTQYF	TGTGCCAGCAGTGTGTTGGGGGGGGCCTTGGATACGCAGTATTTT
TRBJ1-1	TRBD1	TRBV6-4	-	CASSAEGTGFEAFF	TGTGCCAGCAGTGCCGAGGGGACAGGGTTTGAAGCTTTCTTT
TRBJ1-2	TRBD1	TRBV9	-	CASSPAPGTGDGYTF	TGTGCCAGCAGCCCCGCCCCCGGGACAGGGGATGGCTACACCTTC
TRBJ1-1	TRBD1	TRBV30	once	CAIGQGNTEAFF	TGTGCCATAGGACAGGGAAACACTGAAGCTTTCTTT
TRBJ1-2	TRBD1	TRBV5-1	-	CASSQGQGNGYTF	TGCGCCAGCAGCCAGGGACAGGGGAATGGCTACACCTTC
TRBJ1-1	-	TRBV6-1	-	CASSERVSQMNTEAFF	TGTGCCAGCAGTGAACGGGTTTCACAAATGAACACTGAAGCTTTCTTT
TRBJ2-7	-	TRBV10-3	-	CATAPGQSSYEQYF	TGTGCCACCGCGCCGGGCCAGAGCTCCTACGAGCAGTACTTC
TRBJ1-2	-	TRBV9	-	CASSPRRSNYGYTF	TGTGCCAGCAGCCCTAGGCGATCTAACTATGGCTACACCTTC
TRBJ2-4	-	TRBV30	-	CASTQGAKNIQYF	TGTGCCTCGACGCAGGGGGCCAAAAACATTCAGTACTTC
TRBJ2-2	-	TRBV30	-	CAWSVVMEAGELFF	TGTGCCTGGAGTGTAGTTATGGAGGCCGGGGAGCTGTTTTTT
TRBJ2-3	TRBD1	TRBV30	-	CAGGRDSNTDTQYF	TGTGCCGGTGGACGGGACAGCAACACAGATACGCAGTATTTT
TRBJ1-4	-	TRBV18	-	CASSPLPRVPGATNEKLFF	TGTGCCAGCTCACCATTACCCCGGGTACCGGGTGCGACTAATGAAAAACTGTTTTTT
TRBJ1-1	-	TRBV6-5	-	CASSYIAGARTEAFF	TGTGCCAGCAGTTACATCGCAGGGGCGCGTACTGAAGCTTTCTTT
TRBJ1-6	-	TRBV5-5	-	CASSRSSYNSPLHF	TGTGCCAGCAGTCGGAGCTCCTATAATTCACCCCTCCACTTT
TRBJ1-2	-	TRBV4-3	-	CASSQEFEGTTYGYTF	TGCGCCAGCAGCCAAGAATTCGAGGGAACGACCTATGGCTACACCTTC
TRBJ1-4	-	TRBV6-5	-	CASRSGGLNEKLFF	TGTGCCAGCAGGTCCGGAGGCCTTAATGAAAAACTGTTTTTT
TRBJ2-5	-	TRBV6-4	-	CASSGNSGETQYF	TGTGCCAGCAGTGGGAACAGCGGAGAGACCCAGTACTTC
TRBJ1-5	TRBD1	TRBV6-1	-	CASSSGGQPQHF	TGTGCCAGCAGTTCAGGGGGCCAGCCCCAGCATTTT
TRBJ1-3	TRBD1	TRBV27	once	CASSLTGGSWNTIYF	TGTGCCAGCAGTCTGACAGGGGGAAGTTGGAACACCATATATTTT
TRBJ1-5	-	TRBV21-1	-	CASSKGLPDGYNQPQHF	TGTGCCAGCAGCAAAGGTCTACCCGACGGATACAATCAGCCCCAGCATTTT
TRBJ2-2	TRBD1	TRBV5-1	-	CASSLQGAGSGELFF	TGCGCCAGCAGCTTACAGGGGGCCGGTAGCGGGGAGCTGTTTTTT
TRBJ1-6	-	TRBV19	-	CASSIRGISPLHF	TGTGCCAGTAGTATTAGGGGCATTTCACCCCTCCACTTT
TRBJ1-6	TRBD1	TRBV27	-	CASSNRDRHSYNSPLHF	TGTGCCAGCAGTAACAGGGACAGACACTCCTATAATTCACCCCTCCACTTT
TRBJ2-7	-	TRBV19	-	CASSIRGIGEQYF	TGTGCCAGTAGTATTAGGGGGATTGGCGAGCAGTACTTC
TRBJ1-1	-	TRBV11-2	-	CASSLTDKLNTEAFF	TGTGCCAGCAGCTTAACCGATAAGTTGAACACTGAAGCTTTCTTT
TRBJ2-7	-	TRBV19	-	CASLSRTSYEQYF	TGTGCCAGCCTAAGCCGGACCTCTTACGAGCAGTACTTC
TRBJ2-6	-	TRBV10-3	once	CAISETGISGANVLTF	TGTGCCATCAGTGAAACGGGGATCTCTGGGGCCAACGTCCTGACTTTC
TRBJ2-5	-	TRBV5-4	once	CASSFDLQLQETQYF	TGTGCCAGCAGCTTTGATTTACAGCTCCAAGAGACCCAGTACTTC
TRBJ1-2	-	TRBV19	-	CASSTSTGRMRYTF	TGTGCCAGTAGCACCTCGACAGGACGGATGAGGTACACCTTC
TRBJ1-5	-	TRBV4-3	-	CASSQERGGVRPQHF	TGCGCCAGCAGCCAAGAGAGGGGCGGAGTGCGGCCCCAGCATTTT
TRBJ2-3	-	TRBV5-1	-	CASSTGTTDTQYF	TGCGCCAGCAGCACCGGGACCACAGATACGCAGTATTTT
TRBJ1-5	TRBD1	TRBV6-6	-	CASSYVQGAKQPQHF	TGTGCCAGCAGTTACGTACAGGGGGCTAAACAGCCCCAGCATTTT
TRBJ2-3	TRBD2	TRBV13	-	CASSYRTSGRADTQYF	TGTGCCAGCAGCTACCGGACTAGCGGGAGGGCAGATACGCAGTATTTT
TRBJ2-5	TRBD2	TRBV6-6	once	CASSKGLAGGAETQYF	TGTGCCAGCAGTAAGGGACTAGCGGGAGGTGCGGAGACCCAGTACTTC
TRBJ1-6	-	TRBV19	-	CASCPVGTRNSPLHF	TGTGCCAGTTGTCCGGTGGGGACGAGGAATTCACCCCTCCACTTT
TRBJ2-7	TRBD2	TRBV5-1	-	CASSQGTSGPYEQYF	TGCGCCAGCAGCCAAGGGACTAGCGGACCCTACGAGCAGTACTTC
TRBJ1-1	-	TRBV10-3	-	CAISESGQPRKAFF	TGTGCCATCAGTGAGTCGGGACAACCCCGTAAAGCTTTCTTT
TRBJ2-5	TRBD2	TRBV6-1	-	CASGTSGGRETQYF	TGTGCCAGCGGGACTAGCGGGGGGAGAGAGACCCAGTACTTC
TRBJ2-7	TRBD1	TRBV5-4	-	CASSIQGAQDNEQYF	TGTGCCAGCAGCATCCAGGGGGCGCAGGACAACGAGCAGTACTTC
TRBJ2-7	-	TRBV5-1	-	CASSLGGYEQYF	TGCGCCAGCAGCCTAGGTGGGTACGAGCAGTACTTC
TRBJ2-5	-	TRBV29-1	-	CSVGAPLQETQYF	TGCAGCGTCGGGGCCCCCCTCCAAGAGACCCAGTACTTC
TRBJ1-1	-	TRBV4-3	-	CASRGAGDTEAFF	TGCGCCAGCAGGGGGGCTGGGGACACTGAAGCTTTCTTT
TRBJ1-5	-	TRBV6-6	-	CASSYLGHSNQPQHF	TGTGCCAGCAGTTACCTGGGACATTCCAATCAGCCCCAGCATTTT
TRBJ2-1	TRBD2	TRBV5-8	-	CASSLLLGLAGGKFF	TGTGCCAGCAGCTTGCTCCTGGGACTAGCGGGGGGAAAGTTCTTC
TRBJ2-2	TRBD2	TRBV28	-	CASSSGLAGVSTGELFF	TGTGCCAGCAGTTCCGGACTAGCGGGGGTTTCGACCGGGGAGCTGTTTTTT
TRBJ2-5	TRBD2	TRBV9	-	CASSQLAGGLETQYF	TGTGCCAGCAGTCAACTAGCGGGGGGGCTCGAGACCCAGTACTTC